In this sample, the clone carrying this TCR beta chain turned up many times. Primers targeting TRAV and TRBV primed first-strand cDNA, covering alpha and beta chains. TCRs underwent about 22 PCR cycles of amplification with a constant-region primer and V-primer adapter. With in vitro transcription, the isolated mRNA was amplified. One entry per CDR3 protein results from TCRdb running MiXCR on the reads. The repertoire holds under 90,000 distinct CDR3 sequences, 15% to 20% seen once, with about 2.8% in the top ten. This sample stems from a study of low-dose radiotherapy and immunotherapy resistance in tumors. Study overall: Radiation delivery to Cohort 1 consisted of 0.5 Gy per fraction every 2 weeks, summing to 6.5 Gy. Oral administration of aspirin 300 mg daily occurred for four cycles, commencing at cycle 1 day 1.

As to time point: before trial treatment. Advanced solid tumors lacking tumor-infiltrating lymphocytes characterized eligible patients. The origin of this receptor is a male donor with prostate cancer. This material consisted of PBMCs, taken before treatment.

In DNA, the CDR3 is TGCGCCAGCAGCCTACTAGCGGACCAAGAGACCCAGTACTTC. Translating gives CASSLLADQETQYF. V and J are TRBV5-1 and TRBJ2-5; 8 bases map to TRBD2. CDR3 length: 14 residues. Germline CDR1 reads SGHRS; CDR2 reads YFSETQ. After removal of 4 bases from V and 0 bases from J, the junction contained 2 bases not matched to a gene.